The rows below give T cell receptor beta chains drawn from one sample of a study of CD8+CD57+ T cells in acquired aplastic anemia. Each CDR3 protein is one row after TCRdb ran MiXCR on the reads. The sample lists around 130,000 distinct CDR3 sequences; around 50% were seen once. Sequenced material: sorted CD4+, CD8+, or CD8+CD57+ T cells (not recorded which) from PBMCs. Receptors originate from a human donor in good health, serving as a control. Each CDR3 is given with its conserved first and last residue. The order of the fields is J gene, clone size, CDR3 length, V gene, D gene, CDR3 protein, CDR3 DNA. The D gene is left open where the match is weak. Only part of the rows carry a size: once, few, many, or a class if the clone is expanded.

>TRBJ1-1|.|13|TRBV29-1|.
CSYLGSRAAEAFF
TGCAGTTACCTCGGTTCCAGGGCAGCTGAAGCTTTCTTT
>TRBJ2-2|few|17|TRBV4-3|.
CASSHNPGGPNTGELFF
TGCGCCAGCAGCCACAATCCCGGGGGGCCGAACACCGGGGAGCTGTTTTTT
>TRBJ1-3|many|15|TRBV7-2|.
CASSLAAGSGNTIYF
TGTGCCAGCAGCTTAGCCGCGGGCTCTGGAAACACCATATATTTT
>TRBJ1-2|.|15|TRBV7-9|TRBD1
CASSFLHGQGDGYTF
TGTGCCAGCAGCTTTCTTCACGGACAGGGGGATGGCTACACCTTC
>TRBJ2-5|many|16|TRBV7-2|.
CASSLGVVRRQETQYF
TGTGCCAGCAGCTTAGGAGTGGTCAGGAGACAAGAGACCCAGTACTTC
>TRBJ2-7|once|14|TRBV20-1|.
CSARALTGTYEQYF
TGCAGTGCTAGAGCCTTAACAGGGACCTACGAGCAGTACTTC
>TRBJ1-1|many|13|TRBV7-3|.
CASSVGPNTEAFF
TGTGCCAGCAGCGTTGGTCCAAACACTGAAGCTTTCTTT
>TRBJ2-3|.|12|TRBV13|.
CASSRRADTQYF
TGTGCCAGCAGCCGGAGGGCAGATACGCAGTATTTT
>TRBJ2-1|many|14|TRBV7-8|TRBD1
CASSTRQGLNEQFF
TGTGCCAGCAGCACCAGACAGGGGCTCAATGAGCAGTTCTTC
>TRBJ1-2|once|12|TRBV4-2|.
CASSQAGKGYTF
TGTGCCAGCAGCCAAGCGGGGAAGGGCTACACCTTC
>TRBJ1-6|many|16|TRBV6-1|.
CASSDEGNIGNSPLHF
TGTGCCAGCAGTGACGAGGGGAATATAGGTAATTCACCCCTCCACTTT
>TRBJ1-1|many|15|TRBV6-5|TRBD1
CASRGQGAIGTEAFF
TGTGCCAGCAGGGGACAGGGGGCGATCGGCACTGAAGCTTTCTTT
>TRBJ2-2|.|12|TRBV12-3/TRBV12-4|.
CASSPSTGELFF
TGTGCCAGCAGTCCCTCCACCGGGGAGCTGTTTTTT
>TRBJ1-1|.|13|TRBV10-3|.
CAISDRVRSEAFF
TGTGCCATCAGTGACAGGGTGCGCTCAGAAGCTTTCTTT